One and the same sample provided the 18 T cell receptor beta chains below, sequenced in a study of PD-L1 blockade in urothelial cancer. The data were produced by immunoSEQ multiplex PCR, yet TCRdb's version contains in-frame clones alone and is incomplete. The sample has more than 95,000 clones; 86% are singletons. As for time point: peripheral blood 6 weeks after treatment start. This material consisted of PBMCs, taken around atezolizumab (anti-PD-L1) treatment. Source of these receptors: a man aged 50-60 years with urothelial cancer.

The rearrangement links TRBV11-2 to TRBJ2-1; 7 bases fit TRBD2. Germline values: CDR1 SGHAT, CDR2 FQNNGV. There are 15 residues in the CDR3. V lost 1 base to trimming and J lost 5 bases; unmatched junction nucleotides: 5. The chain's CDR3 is CASSLVGRLHNEQFF. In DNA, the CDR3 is TGTGCCAGCAGCTTAGTCGGGAGGCTGCACAATGAGCAGTTCTTC.

The chain's CDR3 is CASSRLRGTSYYGYTF. Written as DNA, the CDR3 is TGTGCCAGCAGTCGGTTAAGAGGAACTTCCTACTATGGCTACACCTTC. This rearrangement joins TRBV28 to TRBJ1-2; D gene ambiguous. There are 16 residues in the CDR3. Between the trimmed V and J ends, which lost 5 bases and 3 bases, there was a span of 19 bases. The germline V gene encodes CDR1 MDHEN and CDR2 SYDVKM.

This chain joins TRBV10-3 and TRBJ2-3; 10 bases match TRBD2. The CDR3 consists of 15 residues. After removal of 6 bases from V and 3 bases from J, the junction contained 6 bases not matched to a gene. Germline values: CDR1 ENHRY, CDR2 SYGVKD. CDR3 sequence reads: CAIRIAGGLTDTQYF. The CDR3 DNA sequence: TGTGCCATCAGGATAGCGGGAGGTTTGACAGATACGCAGTATTTT.

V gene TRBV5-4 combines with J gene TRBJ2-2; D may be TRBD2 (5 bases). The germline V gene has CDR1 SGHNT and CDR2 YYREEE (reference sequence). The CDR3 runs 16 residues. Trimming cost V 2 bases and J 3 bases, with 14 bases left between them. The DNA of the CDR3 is TGTGCCAGCAGCTTCGAGGGCCCAATGTACACCGGGGAGCTGTTTTTT. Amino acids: CASSFEGPMYTGELFF.

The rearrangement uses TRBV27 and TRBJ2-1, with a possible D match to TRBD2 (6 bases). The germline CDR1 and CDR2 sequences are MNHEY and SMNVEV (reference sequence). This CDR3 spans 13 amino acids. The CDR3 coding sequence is TGTGGCTCAAGCCGGGCGGGACCAAATGAGCAGTTCTTC. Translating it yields CGSSRAGPNEQFF.

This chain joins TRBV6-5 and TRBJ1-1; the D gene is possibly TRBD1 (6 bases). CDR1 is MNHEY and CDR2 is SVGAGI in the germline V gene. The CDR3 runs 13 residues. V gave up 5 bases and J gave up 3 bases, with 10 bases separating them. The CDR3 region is CASSQQGYTEAFF. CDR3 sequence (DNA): TGTGCCAGCAGTCAACAGGGCTACACTGAAGCTTTCTTT.

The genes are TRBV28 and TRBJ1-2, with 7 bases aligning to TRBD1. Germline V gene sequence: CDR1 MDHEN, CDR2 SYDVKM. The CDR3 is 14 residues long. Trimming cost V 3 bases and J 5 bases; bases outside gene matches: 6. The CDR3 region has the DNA TGTGCCAGCAGTTTCGGTCAGGGGGGTTATGGCTACACCTTC. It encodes CASSFGQGGYGYTF.

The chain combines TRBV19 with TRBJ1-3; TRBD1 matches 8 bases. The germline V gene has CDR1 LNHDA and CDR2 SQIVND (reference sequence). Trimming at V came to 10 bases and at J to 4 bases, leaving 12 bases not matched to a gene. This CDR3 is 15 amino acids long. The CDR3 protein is CATLKGTGTGNTIYF. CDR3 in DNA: TGTGCCACGCTGAAGGGGACAGGTACCGGAAACACCATATATTTT. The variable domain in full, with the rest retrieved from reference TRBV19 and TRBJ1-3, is DGGITQSPKYLFRKEGQNVTLSCEQNLNHDAMYWYRQDPGQGLRLIYYSQIVNDFQKGDIAEGYSVSREKKESFPLTVTSAQKNPTAFYLCATLKGTGTGNTIYFGEGSWLTVV.

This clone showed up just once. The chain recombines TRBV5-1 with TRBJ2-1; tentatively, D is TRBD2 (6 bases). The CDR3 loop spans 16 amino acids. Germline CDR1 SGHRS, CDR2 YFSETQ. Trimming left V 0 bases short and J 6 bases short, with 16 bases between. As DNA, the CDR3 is TGCGCCAGCAGCTTGGCCGGAGGGAGACTAGGCAATGAGCAGTTCTTC. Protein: CASSLAGGRLGNEQFF.

The CDR3 DNA sequence: TGCGCCAGCAGCCCTCTTAGCCTAGCGGGGTTTAATGAGCAGTTCTTC. This gives the protein CASSPLSLAGFNEQFF. The chain is built from TRBV4-1 and TRBJ2-1, with 9 bases fitting TRBD2. The CDR3 totals 16 residues. Germline CDR1 reads MGHRA; CDR2 reads YSYEKL. With V trimmed by 4 bases and J by 7 bases, 11 bases remained unmatched.

The CDR3 region has the DNA TGTGCCACGACCGGGACTAGCGTATACAATGAGCAGTTCTTC. It codes for CATTGTSVYNEQFF. This chain joins TRBV15 and TRBJ2-1, with 10 positions matching TRBD2. Losses at the gene ends were 9 bases for V and 4 bases for J; bases not matched to a gene: 6. Germline lookup yields CDR1 LNHNV and CDR2 YYDKDF (reference sequence). The CDR3 length is 14 residues.

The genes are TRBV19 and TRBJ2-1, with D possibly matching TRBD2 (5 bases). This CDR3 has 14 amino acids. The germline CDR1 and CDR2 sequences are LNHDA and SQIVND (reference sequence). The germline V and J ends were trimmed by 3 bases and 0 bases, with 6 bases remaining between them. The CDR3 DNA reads TGTGCCAGTAGTATCGGGGTCTCCTACAATGAGCAGTTCTTC. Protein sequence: CASSIGVSYNEQFF.

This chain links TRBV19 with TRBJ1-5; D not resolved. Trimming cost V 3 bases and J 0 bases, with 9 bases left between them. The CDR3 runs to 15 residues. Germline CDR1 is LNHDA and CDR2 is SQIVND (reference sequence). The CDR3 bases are TGTGCCAGTAGTATGATGAGTTATAGCAATCAGCCCCAGCATTTT. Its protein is CASSMMSYSNQPQHF.

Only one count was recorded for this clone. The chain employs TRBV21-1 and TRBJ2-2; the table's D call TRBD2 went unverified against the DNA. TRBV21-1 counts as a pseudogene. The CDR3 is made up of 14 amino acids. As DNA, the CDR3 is TGTGCCAGCAGCAAAGTTAAGAACACCGGGGAGCTGTTTTTT. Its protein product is CASSKVKNTGELFF.

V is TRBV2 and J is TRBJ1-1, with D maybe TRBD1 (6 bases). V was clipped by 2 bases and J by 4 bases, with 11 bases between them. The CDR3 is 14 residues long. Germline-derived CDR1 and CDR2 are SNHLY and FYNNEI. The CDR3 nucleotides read TGTGCCAGCAGTGAAAGCAGGGGCCGCACTGAAGCTTTCTTT. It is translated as CASSESRGRTEAFF.

The CDR3 region has the DNA TGCGCCAGCAGCCCCGGGACAGGGGGCTTGTATACGCAGTATTTT. Protein product: CASSPGTGGLYTQYF. This chain links TRBV5-1 with TRBJ2-3; 12 bases are shared with TRBD1. Losses at the gene ends were 4 bases for V and 7 bases for J; bases not matched to a gene: 7. The CDR3 loop spans 15 amino acids. Per germline, CDR1 SGHRS and CDR2 YFSETQ.

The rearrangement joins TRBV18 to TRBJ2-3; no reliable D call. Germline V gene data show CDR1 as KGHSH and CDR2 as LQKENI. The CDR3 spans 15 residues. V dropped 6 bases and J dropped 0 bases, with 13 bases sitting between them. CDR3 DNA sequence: TGTGCCAGCTCCGTGTCCCCAACTAGCACAGATACGCAGTATTTT. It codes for CASSVSPTSTDTQYF.

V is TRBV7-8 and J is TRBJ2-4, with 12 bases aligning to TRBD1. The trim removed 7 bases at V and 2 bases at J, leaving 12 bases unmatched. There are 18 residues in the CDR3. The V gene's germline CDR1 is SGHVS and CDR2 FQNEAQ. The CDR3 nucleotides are TGTGCCAGCAATAGCCGGGGGGGACAGGGGGCGTCCAAAAACATTCAGTACTTC. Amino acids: CASNSRGGQGASKNIQYF.